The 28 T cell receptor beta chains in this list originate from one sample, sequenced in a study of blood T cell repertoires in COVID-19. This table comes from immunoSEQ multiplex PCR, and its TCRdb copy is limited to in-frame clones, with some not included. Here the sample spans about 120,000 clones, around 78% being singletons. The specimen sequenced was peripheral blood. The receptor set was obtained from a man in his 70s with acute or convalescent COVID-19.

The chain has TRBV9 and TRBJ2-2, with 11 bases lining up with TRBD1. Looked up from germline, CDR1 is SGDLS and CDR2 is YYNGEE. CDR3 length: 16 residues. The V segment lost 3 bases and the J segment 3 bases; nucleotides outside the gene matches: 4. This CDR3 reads CASSGTGGFDTGELFF. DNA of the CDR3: TGTGCCAGCAGCGGGACAGGGGGCTTCGACACCGGGGAGCTGTTTTTT.

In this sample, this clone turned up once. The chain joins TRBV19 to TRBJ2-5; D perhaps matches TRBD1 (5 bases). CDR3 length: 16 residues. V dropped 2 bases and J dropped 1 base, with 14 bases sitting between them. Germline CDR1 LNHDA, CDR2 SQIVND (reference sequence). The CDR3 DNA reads TGTGCCAGTAGTATAAAGGGGCAGGGCCTCCAAGAGACCCAGTACTTC. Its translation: CASSIKGQGLQETQYF.

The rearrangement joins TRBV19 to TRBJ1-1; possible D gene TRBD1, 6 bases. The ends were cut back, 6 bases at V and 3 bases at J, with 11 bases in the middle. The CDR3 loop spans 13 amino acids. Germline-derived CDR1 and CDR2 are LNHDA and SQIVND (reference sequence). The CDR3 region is CASRQGQYTEAFF. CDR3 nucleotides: TGTGCCAGTAGACAGGGACAATACACTGAAGCTTTCTTT. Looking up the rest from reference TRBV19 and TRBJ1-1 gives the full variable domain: DGGITQSPKYLFRKEGQNVTLSCEQNLNHDAMYWYRQDPGQGLRLIYYSQIVNDFQKGDIAEGYSVSREKKESFPLTVTSAQKNPTAFYLCASRQGQYTEAFFGQGTRLTVV.

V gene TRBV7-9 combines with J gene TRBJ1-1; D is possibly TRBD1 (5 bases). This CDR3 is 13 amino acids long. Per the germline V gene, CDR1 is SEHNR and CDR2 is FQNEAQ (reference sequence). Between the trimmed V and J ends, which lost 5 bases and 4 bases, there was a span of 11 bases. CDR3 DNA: TGTGCCAGCAGCCCCCACGGGGGCACTGAAGCTTTCTTT. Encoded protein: CASSPHGGTEAFF.

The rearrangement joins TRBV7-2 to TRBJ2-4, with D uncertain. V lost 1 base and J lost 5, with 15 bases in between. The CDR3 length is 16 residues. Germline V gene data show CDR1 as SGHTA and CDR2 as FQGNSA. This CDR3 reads CASSLEWLPQENIQYF. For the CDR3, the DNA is TGTGCCAGCAGCTTAGAATGGCTGCCCCAGGAAAACATTCAGTACTTC.

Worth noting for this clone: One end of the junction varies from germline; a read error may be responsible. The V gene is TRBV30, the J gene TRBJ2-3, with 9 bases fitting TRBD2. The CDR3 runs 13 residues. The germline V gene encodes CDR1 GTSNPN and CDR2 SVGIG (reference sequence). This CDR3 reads CAWSVSGLAGPTF. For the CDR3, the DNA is TGTGCCTGGAGTGTATCCGGCCTAGCGGGACCTACCTTT.

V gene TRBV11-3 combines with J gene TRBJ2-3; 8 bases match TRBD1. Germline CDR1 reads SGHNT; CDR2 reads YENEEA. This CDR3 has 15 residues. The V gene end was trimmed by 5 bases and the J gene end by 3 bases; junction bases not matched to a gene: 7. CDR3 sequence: CASSPLGQGTDTQYF. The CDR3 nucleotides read TGTGCCAGCAGCCCCCTCGGACAGGGAACAGATACGCAGTATTTT.

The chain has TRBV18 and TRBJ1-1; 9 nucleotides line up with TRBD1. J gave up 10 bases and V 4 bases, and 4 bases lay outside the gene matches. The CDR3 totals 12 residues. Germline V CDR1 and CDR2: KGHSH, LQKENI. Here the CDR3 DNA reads TGTGCCAGCTCACGGATGGACAGGGGAGCTTTCTTT. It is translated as CASSRMDRGAFF.

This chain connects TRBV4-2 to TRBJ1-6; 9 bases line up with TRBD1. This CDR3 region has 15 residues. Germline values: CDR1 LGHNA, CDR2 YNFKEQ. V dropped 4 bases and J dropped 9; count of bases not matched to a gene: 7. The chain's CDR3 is CASSPTGTGLSPLHF. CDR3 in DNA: TGTGCCAGCAGCCCTACCGGGACAGGGCTTTCACCCCTCCACTTT.

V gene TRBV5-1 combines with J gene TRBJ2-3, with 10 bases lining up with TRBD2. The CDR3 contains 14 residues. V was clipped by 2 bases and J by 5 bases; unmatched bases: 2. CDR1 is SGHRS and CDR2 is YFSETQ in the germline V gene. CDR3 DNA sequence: TGCGCCAGCAGCTTAGGGACTAGCGAAGATACGCAGTATTTT. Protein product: CASSLGTSEDTQYF.

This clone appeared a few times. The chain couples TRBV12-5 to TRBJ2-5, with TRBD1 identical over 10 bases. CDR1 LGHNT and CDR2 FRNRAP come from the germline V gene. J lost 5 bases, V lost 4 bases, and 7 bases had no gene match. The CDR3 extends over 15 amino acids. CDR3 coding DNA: TGTGCTAGTGGTTCGACAGGGGGCGCGGGGGAGACCCAGTACTTC. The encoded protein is CASGSTGGAGETQYF.

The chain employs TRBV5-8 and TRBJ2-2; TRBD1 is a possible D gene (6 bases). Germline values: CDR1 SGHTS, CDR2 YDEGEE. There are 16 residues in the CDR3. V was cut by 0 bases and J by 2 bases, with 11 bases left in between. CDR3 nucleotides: TGTGCCAGCAGCTTGGGGTCCAGGGGCAACACCGGGGAGCTGTTTTTT. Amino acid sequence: CASSLGSRGNTGELFF.

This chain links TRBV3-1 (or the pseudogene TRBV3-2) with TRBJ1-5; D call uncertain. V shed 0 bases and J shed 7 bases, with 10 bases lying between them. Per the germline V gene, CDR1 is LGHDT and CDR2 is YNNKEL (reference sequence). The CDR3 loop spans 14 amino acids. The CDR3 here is CASSQDLVQQPQHF. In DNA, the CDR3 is TGTGCCAGCAGCCAAGATCTGGTTCAGCAGCCCCAGCATTTT.

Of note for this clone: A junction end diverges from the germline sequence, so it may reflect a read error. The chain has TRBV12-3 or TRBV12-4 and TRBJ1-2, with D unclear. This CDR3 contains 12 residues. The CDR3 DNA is TGTGCCAGCAGCTTAGGGAGCTATGGCTACACCTTC. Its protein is CASSLGSYGYTF.

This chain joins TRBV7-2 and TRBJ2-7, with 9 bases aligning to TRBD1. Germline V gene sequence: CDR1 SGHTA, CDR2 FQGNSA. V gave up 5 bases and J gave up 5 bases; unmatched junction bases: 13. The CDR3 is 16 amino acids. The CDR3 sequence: CASSPGGQGGSHEQYF. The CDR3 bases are TGTGCCAGCAGCCCAGGGGGACAGGGAGGATCCCACGAGCAGTACTTC.

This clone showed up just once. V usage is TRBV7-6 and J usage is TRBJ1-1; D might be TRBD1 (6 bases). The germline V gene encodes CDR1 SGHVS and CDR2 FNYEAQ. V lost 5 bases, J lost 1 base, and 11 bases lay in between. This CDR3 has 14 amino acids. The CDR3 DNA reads TGTGCCAGCAGCCGGGGACATGCGAACACTGAAGCTTTCTTT. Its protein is CASSRGHANTEAFF.

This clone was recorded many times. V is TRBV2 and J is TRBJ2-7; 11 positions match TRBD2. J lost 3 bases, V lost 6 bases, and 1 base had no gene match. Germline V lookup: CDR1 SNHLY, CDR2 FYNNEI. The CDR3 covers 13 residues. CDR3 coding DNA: TGTGCCAGCAGGACTAGCGGGGTCTACGAGCAGTACTTC. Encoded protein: CASRTSGVYEQYF.

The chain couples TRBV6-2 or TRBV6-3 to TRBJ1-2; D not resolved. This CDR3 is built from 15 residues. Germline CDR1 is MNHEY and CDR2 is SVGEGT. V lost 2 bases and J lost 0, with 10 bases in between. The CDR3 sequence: CASSYVSVSNYGYTF. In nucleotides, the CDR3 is TGTGCCAGCAGTTACGTGTCAGTTTCTAACTATGGCTACACCTTC.

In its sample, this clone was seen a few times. The CDR3 nucleotides read TGTGCCAGCAGCACGCGGACTCCTGGAAACACCATATATTTT. It translates to CASSTRTPGNTIYF. The chain recombines TRBV6-5 with TRBJ1-3; D is unclear. Germline CDR1 MNHEY, CDR2 SVGAGI. Trimming took 6 bases from V and 2 from J, leaving 11 bases between them. This CDR3 is built from 14 residues.

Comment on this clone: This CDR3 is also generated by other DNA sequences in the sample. For the CDR3, the DNA is TGCGCCAGCAGCTTGGGACAGGGGGCGAATTCACCCCTCCACTTT. Amino acids: CASSLGQGANSPLHF. This chain connects TRBV5-1 to TRBJ1-6, with 10 bases aligning to TRBD1. Trimming removed 0 bases from V and 7 bases from J; junction bases left unmatched: 1. CDR3 size: 15 residues. CDR1 and CDR2 (germline): SGHRS, YFSETQ.

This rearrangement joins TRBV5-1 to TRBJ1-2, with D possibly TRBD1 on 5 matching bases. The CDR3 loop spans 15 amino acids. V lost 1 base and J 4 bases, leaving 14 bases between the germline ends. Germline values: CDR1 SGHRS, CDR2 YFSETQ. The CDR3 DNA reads TGCGCCAGCAGCTTGACCTCCTCGGGGGGCTATGGCTACACCTTC. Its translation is CASSLTSSGGYGYTF.

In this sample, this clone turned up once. CDR3 coding DNA: TGTGCCAGCAGCTTACGGACAGGGGGCATGAACGAGCAGTACTTC. The encoded protein is CASSLRTGGMNEQYF. The V and J genes are TRBV7-2 and TRBJ2-7, with 11 nucleotides matching TRBD1. The V segment lost 2 bases and the J segment 5 bases; nucleotides outside the gene matches: 5. Per the germline V gene, CDR1 is SGHTA and CDR2 is FQGNSA. CDR3 length equals 15 residues.

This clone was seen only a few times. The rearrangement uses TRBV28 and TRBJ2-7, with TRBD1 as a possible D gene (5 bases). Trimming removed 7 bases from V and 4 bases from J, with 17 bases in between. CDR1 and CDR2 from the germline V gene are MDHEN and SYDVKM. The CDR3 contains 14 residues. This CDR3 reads CASKIARGVYEQYF. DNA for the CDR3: TGTGCCAGCAAAATAGCTAGGGGTGTGTACGAGCAGTACTTC.

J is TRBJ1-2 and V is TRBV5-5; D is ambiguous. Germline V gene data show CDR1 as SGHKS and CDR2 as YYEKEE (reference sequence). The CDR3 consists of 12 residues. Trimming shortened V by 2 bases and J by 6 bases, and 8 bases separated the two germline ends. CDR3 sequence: CASSFESNGYTF. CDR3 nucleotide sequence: TGTGCCAGCAGCTTTGAGAGTAATGGCTACACCTTC.

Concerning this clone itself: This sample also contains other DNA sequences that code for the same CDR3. The CDR3 sequence: CASSLPTGVNTGELFF. CDR3 sequence (DNA): TGCGCCAGCAGCTTGCCGACAGGGGTGAACACCGGGGAGCTGTTTTTT. This chain joins TRBV5-1 and TRBJ2-2, with 8 bases that match TRBD1. Germline values: CDR1 SGHRS, CDR2 YFSETQ. The CDR3 consists of 16 residues. Losses at the gene ends were 1 base for V and 1 base for J; bases not matched to a gene: 3.

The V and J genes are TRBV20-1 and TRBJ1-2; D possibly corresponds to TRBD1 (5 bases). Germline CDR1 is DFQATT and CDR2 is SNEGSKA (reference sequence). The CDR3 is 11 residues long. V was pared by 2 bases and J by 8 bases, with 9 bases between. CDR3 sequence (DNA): TGCAGTGCTAGACAGGGTAGCGGCTACACCTTC. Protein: CSARQGSGYTF.

In DNA form, the CDR3 reads TGTGCCAGCAGTTTTTGGCAGGGGGGTGCAGAGACCCAGTACTTC. Its translation is CASSFWQGGAETQYF. The V gene is TRBV27, the J gene TRBJ2-5; D may be TRBD1 (7 bases). V lost 3 bases to trimming and J lost 4 bases, with 15 bases between them. This CDR3 contains 15 residues. The V gene's germline CDR1 is MNHEY and CDR2 SMNVEV (reference sequence).

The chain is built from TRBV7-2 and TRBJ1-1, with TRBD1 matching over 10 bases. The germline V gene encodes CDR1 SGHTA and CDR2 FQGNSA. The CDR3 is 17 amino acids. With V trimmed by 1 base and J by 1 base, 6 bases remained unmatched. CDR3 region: CASSLVDRGLRNTEAFF. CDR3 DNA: TGTGCCAGCAGCTTAGTAGACAGGGGGCTGAGGAACACTGAAGCTTTCTTT. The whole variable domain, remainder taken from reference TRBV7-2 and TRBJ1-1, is GAGVSQSPSNKVTEKGKDVELRCDPISGHTALYWYRQSLGQGLEFLIYFQGNSAPDKSGLPSDRFSAERTGGSVSTLTIQRTQQEDSAVYLCASSLVDRGLRNTEAFFGQGTRLTVV.